This T cell receptor beta chain is drawn from a study of T cell changes during pregnancy in multiple sclerosis. CDR3 length: 16 residues. Germline CDR1 is SNHLY and CDR2 is FYNNEI. Trimming removed 1 base from V and 0 bases from J, with 10 bases in between. Only in-frame clones appear in the TCRdb table, and some are missing; sequencing was by immunoSEQ multiplex PCR. The sample has tens of thousands of clones, about nine tenths seen once. The chain joins TRBV2 to TRBJ1-3; D is possibly TRBD1 (5 bases). The specimen comprised CD8+ T cells from peripheral blood mononuclear cells, sampled before pregnancy. The sequence derives from a female donor with multiple sclerosis, enrolled in a pregnancy study. The CDR3 reads CASSEGRGISGNTIYF. In DNA, the CDR3 is TGTGCCAGCAGTGAAGGGCGGGGGATCTCTGGAAACACCATATATTTT.